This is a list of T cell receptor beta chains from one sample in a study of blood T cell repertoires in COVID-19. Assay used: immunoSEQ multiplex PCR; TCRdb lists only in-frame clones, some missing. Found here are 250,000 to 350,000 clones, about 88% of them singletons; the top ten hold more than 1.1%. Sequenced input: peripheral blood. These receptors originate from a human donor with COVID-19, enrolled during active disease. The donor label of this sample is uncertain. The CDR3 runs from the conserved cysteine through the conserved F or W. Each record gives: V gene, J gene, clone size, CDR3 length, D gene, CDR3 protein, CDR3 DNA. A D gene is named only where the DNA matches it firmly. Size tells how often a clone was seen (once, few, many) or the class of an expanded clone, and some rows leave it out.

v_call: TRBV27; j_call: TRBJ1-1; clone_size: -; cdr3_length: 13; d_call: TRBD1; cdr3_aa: CASSLDRDGRAFF; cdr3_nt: TGTGCCAGCAGTTTAGACAGGGACGGTCGGGCTTTCTTT
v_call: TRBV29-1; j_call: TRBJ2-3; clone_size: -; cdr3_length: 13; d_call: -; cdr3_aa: CSVLLDTSNTQYF; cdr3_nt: TGCAGCGTCCTATTGGACACGTCAAATACGCAGTATTTT
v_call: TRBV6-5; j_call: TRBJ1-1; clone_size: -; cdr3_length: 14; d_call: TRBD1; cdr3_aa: CASRPFGQAGKAFF; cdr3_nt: TGTGCCAGCAGGCCTTTTGGACAGGCGGGGAAAGCTTTCTTT
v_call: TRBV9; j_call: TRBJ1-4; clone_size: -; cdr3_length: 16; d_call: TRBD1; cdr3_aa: CASSAGPRDSNEKLFF; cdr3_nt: TGTGCCAGCAGCGCGGGACCCCGGGACAGTAATGAAAAACTGTTTTTT
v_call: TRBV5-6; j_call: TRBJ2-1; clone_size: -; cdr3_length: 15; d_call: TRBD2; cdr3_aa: CASSLLAGGTYEQFF; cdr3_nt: TGTGCCAGCAGCCTACTAGCGGGAGGGACTTATGAGCAGTTCTTC
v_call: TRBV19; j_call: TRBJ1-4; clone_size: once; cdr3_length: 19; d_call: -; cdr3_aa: CASSIVGGSAVPTNEKLFF; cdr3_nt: TGTGCCAGTAGTATCGTTGGGGGGTCCGCGGTTCCAACTAATGAAAAACTGTTTTTT
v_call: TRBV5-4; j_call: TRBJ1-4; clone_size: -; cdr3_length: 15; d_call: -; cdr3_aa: CASSLQGLGNEKLFF; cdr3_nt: TGTGCCAGCAGCCTGCAGGGGCTAGGTAATGAAAAACTGTTTTTT
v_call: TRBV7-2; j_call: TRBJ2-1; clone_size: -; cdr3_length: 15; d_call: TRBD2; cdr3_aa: CASSLTSGLGNEQFF; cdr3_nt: TGTGCCAGCAGTCTGACTAGCGGTCTGGGGAATGAGCAGTTCTTC
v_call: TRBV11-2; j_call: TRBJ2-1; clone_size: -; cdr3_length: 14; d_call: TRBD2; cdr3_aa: CASSLGRERNEQFF; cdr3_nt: TGTGCCAGCAGCTTAGGGCGGGAGCGCAATGAGCAGTTCTTC
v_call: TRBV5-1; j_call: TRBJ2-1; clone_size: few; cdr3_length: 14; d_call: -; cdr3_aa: CASSLRDTYNEQFF; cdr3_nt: TGCGCCAGCAGCTTGAGGGACACCTACAATGAGCAGTTCTTC
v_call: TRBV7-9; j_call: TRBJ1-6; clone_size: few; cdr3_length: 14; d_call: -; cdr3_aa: CASLTGIYNSPLHF; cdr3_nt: TGTGCCAGTTTAACGGGGATCTATAATTCACCCCTCCACTTT
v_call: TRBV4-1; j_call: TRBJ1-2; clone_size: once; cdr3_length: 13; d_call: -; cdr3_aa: CASSQDPHGRYTF; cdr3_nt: TGCGCCAGCAGCCAAGATCCCCACGGTCGCTACACCTTC
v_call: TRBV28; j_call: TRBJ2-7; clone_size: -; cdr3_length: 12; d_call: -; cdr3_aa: CATEGVSYEQYF; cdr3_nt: TGTGCCACCGAGGGGGTCTCCTACGAGCAGTACTTC
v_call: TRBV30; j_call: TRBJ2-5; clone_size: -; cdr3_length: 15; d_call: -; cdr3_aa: CAWSPPLAAQETQYF; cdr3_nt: TGTGCCTGGAGCCCTCCCTTAGCGGCCCAAGAGACCCAGTACTTC
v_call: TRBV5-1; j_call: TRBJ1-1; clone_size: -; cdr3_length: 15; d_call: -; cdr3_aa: CASSLEPGRNTEAFF; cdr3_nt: TGCGCCAGCAGCTTGGAGCCAGGGCGGAACACTGAAGCTTTCTTT
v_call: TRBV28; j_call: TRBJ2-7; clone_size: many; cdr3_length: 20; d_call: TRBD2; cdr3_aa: CASSTSHLVAGKLANYEQYF; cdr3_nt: TGTGCCAGCAGTACCTCCCATTTAGTAGCGGGGAAACTCGCGAACTACGAGCAGTACTTC
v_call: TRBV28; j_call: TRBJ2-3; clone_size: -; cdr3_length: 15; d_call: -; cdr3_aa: CASSFSLAVTDTQYF; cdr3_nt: TGTGCCAGCAGTTTTTCACTCGCTGTCACAGATACGCAGTATTTT
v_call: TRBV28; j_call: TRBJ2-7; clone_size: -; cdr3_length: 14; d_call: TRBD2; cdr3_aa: CASSSIAGVFEQYF; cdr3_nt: TGTGCCAGCAGCTCTATAGCGGGAGTTTTCGAGCAGTACTTC
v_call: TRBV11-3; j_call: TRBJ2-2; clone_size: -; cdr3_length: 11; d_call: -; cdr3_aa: CASSLTGELFF; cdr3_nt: TGTGCCAGCAGTCTCACCGGGGAGCTGTTTTTT
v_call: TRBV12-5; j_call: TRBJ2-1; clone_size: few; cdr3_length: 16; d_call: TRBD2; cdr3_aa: CASGPGLAGAPNEQFF; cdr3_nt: TGTGCTAGTGGCCCGGGACTAGCGGGAGCCCCCAATGAGCAGTTCTTC
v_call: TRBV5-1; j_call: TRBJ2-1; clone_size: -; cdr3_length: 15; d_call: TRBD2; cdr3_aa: CASRLLLSGNNEQFF; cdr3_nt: TGCGCCAGCAGGCTACTCCTTAGCGGGAACAATGAGCAGTTCTTC
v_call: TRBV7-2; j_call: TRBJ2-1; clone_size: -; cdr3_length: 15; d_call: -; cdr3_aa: CASTLAARSYNEQFF; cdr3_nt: TGTGCCAGTACCCTAGCAGCCCGCTCCTACAATGAGCAGTTCTTC
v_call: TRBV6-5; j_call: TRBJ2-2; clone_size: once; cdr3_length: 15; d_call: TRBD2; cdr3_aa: CASRGLAGLTGELFF; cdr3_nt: TGTGCCAGCAGGGGGCTAGCGGGATTAACCGGGGAGCTGTTTTTT
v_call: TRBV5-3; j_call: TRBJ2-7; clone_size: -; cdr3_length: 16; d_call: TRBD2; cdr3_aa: CARSRTSGRIDYEQYF; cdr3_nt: TGTGCCAGAAGCCGGACTAGCGGGAGGATAGACTACGAGCAGTACTTC
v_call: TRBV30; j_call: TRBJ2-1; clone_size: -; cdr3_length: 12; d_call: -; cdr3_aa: CAWSEQYNEQFF; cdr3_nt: TGTGCCTGGAGTGAACAGTACAATGAGCAGTTCTTC
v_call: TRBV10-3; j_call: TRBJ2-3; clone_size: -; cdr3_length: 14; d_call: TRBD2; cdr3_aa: CAILPGLETDTQYF; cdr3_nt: TGTGCCATACTACCGGGACTAGAGACAGATACGCAGTATTTT
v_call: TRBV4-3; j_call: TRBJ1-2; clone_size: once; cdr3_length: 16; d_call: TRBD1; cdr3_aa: CASSQGDADRVYGYTF; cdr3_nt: TGCGCCAGCAGCCAAGGGGACGCTGACAGGGTTTATGGCTACACCTTC
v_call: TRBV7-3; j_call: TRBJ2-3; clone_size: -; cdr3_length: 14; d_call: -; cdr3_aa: CASSLYPYTDTQYF; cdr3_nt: TGTGCCAGCAGCCTATACCCTTACACAGATACGCAGTATTTT
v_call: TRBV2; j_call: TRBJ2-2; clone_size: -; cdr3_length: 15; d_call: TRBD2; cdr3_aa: CASSPLAGDTGELFF; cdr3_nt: TGTGCCAGCAGCCCACTAGCGGGAGACACCGGGGAGCTGTTTTTT
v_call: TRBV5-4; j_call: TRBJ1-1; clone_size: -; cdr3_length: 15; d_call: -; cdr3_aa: CASSLEGARNTEAFF; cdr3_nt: TGTGCCAGCAGCTTGGAAGGGGCGAGGAACACTGAAGCTTTCTTT
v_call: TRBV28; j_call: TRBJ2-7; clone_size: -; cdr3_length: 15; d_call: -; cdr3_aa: CASSPPEASSYEQYF; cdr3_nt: TGTGCCAGCAGCCCCCCTGAGGCGAGCTCCTACGAGCAGTACTTC
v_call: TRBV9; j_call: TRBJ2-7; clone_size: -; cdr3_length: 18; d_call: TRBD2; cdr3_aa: CASSVGPPGTSVPYEQYF; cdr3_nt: TGTGCCAGCAGCGTAGGTCCCCCCGGGACTAGCGTTCCCTACGAGCAGTACTTC
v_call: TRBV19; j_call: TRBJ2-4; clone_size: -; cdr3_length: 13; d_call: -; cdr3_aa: CASSWRAMNIQYF; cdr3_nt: TGTGCCAGTAGTTGGAGGGCCATGAACATTCAGTACTTC
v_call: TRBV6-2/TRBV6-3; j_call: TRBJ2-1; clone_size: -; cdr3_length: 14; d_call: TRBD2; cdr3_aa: CASSLTSGIGEQFF; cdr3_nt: TGTGCCAGCAGCCTGACTAGCGGGATTGGTGAGCAGTTCTTC
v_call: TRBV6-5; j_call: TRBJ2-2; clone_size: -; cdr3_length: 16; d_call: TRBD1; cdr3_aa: CASSYSGTGVTGELFF; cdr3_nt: TGTGCCAGCAGTTACTCCGGGACAGGGGTCACCGGGGAGCTGTTTTTT
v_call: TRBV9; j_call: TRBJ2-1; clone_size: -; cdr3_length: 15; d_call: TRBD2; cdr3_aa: CASSVEASGKNEQFF; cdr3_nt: TGTGCCAGCAGCGTAGAGGCTAGCGGGAAAAATGAGCAGTTCTTC
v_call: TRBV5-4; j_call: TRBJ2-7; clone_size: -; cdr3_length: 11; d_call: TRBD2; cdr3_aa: CASSWGRTSEF; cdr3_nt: TGTGCCAGCAGCTGGGGAAGGACTAGCGAATTC
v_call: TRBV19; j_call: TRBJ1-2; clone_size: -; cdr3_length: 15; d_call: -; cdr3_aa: CASRTNPGVLDGYTF; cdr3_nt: TGTGCCAGTAGGACTAACCCGGGGGTCTTGGATGGCTACACCTTC
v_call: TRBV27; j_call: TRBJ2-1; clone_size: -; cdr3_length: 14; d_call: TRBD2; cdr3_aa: CASRTSGTYNEQFF; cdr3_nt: TGTGCCAGCCGCACTAGCGGGACCTACAATGAGCAGTTCTTC
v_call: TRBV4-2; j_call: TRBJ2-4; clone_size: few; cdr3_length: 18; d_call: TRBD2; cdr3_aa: CASSQAPGTSLAKNIQYF; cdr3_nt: TGTGCCAGCAGCCAAGCCCCCGGGACTAGCTTAGCCAAAAACATTCAGTACTTC
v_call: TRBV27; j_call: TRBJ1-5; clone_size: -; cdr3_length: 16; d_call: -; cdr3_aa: CASSLSGGYGNQPQHF; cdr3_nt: TGTGCCAGCAGTTTATCGGGGGGGTATGGCAATCAGCCCCAGCATTTT
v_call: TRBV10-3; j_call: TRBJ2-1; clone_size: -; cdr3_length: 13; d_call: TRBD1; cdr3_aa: CAISDDRESEQFF; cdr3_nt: TGTGCCATCAGTGACGACAGGGAAAGTGAGCAGTTCTTC
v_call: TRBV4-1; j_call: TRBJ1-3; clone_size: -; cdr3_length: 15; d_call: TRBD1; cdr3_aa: CASSHPADRGNTIYF; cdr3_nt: TGCGCCAGCAGCCACCCAGCGGACAGGGGAAACACCATATATTTT
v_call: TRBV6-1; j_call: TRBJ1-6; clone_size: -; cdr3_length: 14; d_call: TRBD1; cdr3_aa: CASSDRDRNSPLHF; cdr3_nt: TGTGCCAGCAGTGACCGGGACAGGAATTCACCCCTCCACTTT
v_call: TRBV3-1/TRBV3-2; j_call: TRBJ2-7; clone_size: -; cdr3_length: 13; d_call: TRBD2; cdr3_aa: CASRLAGEYEQYF; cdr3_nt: TGTGCCAGCCGACTAGCGGGGGAGTACGAGCAGTACTTC
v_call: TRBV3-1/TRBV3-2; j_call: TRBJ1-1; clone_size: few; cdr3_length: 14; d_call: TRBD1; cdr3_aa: CASSQVQGGTEAFF; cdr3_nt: TGTGCCAGCAGCCAAGTCCAGGGGGGAACTGAAGCTTTCTTT
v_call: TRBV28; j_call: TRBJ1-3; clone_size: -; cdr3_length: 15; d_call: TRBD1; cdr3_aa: CASSFDRGRGNTIYF; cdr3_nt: TGTGCCAGCAGTTTTGACAGGGGCCGGGGAAACACCATATATTTT
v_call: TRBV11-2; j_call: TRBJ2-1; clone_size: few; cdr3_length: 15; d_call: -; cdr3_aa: CASSLDRGAPNEQFF; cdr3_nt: TGTGCCAGCAGCTTAGACAGGGGCGCCCCCAATGAGCAGTTCTTC
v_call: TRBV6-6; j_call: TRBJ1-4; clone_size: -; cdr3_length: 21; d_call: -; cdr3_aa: CASSPYRGIGGRRTTNEKLFF; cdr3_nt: TGTGCCAGCAGTCCCTACAGAGGTATCGGAGGGAGACGAACAACTAATGAAAAACTGTTTTTT
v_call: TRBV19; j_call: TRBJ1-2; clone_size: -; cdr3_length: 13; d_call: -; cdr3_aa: CASSIGAGEGYTF; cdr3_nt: TGTGCCAGTAGTATAGGGGCAGGGGAAGGCTACACCTTC
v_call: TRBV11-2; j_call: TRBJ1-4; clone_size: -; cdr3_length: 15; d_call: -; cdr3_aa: CASSLSRGSNEKLFF; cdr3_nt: TGTGCCAGCAGCTTAAGTAGGGGTTCTAATGAAAAACTGTTTTTT
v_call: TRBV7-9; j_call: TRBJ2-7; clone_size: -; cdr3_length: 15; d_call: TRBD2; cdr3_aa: CASSLGIAGGDEQYF; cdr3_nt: TGTGCCAGCAGCTTAGGTATAGCGGGAGGGGACGAGCAGTACTTC